The clone carrying this T cell receptor (beta chain) was seen once. TCRdb's table, derived via immunoSEQ multiplex PCR, lists solely in-frame clones and lacks some. The table shows tens of thousands of clones, with 70% to 90% occurring only once. Germline loops: CDR1 KGHSH, CDR2 LQKENI. V was clipped by 4 bases and J by 3 bases; unmatched bases: 10. This CDR3 spans 17 amino acids. This sample is drawn from a study of blood T cell repertoires in COVID-19. The source of this sequence is an elderly woman with acute or convalescent COVID-19. The chain is built from TRBV18 and TRBJ2-3; 10 bases agree with TRBD2. Sequencing was done on a sample of peripheral blood. DNA of the CDR3: TGTGCCAGCTCACGTTTTGCAGCGGGGGGGCCAACAGATACGCAGTATTTT. Translating gives CASSRFAAGGPTDTQYF.